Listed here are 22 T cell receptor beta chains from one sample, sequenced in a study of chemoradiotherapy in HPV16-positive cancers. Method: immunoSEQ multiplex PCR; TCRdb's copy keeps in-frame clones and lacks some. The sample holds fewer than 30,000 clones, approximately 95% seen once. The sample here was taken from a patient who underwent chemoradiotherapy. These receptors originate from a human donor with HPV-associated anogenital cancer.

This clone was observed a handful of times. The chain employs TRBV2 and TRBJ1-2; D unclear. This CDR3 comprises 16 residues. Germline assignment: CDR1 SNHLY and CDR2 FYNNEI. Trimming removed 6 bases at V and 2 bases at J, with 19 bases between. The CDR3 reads CASSHYSSLINYGYTF. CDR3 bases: TGTGCCAGCAGCCACTACAGTTCACTAATCAACTATGGCTACACCTTC.

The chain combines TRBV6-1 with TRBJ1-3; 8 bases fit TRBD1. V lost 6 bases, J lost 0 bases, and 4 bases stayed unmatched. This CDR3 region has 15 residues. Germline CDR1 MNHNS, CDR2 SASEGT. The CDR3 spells CASRGQAYSGNTIYF. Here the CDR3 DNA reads TGTGCCAGCAGGGGACAGGCCTACTCTGGAAACACCATATATTTT.

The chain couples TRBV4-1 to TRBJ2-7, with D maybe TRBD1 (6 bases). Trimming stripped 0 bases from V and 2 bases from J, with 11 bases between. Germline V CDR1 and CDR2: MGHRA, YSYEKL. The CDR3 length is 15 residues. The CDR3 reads CASSQENRATYEQYF. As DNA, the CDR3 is TGCGCCAGCAGCCAAGAAAACAGGGCGACCTACGAGCAGTACTTC.

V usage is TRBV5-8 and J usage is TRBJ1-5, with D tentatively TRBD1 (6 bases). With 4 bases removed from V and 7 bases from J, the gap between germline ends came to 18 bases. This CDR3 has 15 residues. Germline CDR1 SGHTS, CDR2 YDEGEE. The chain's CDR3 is CASSPGKLRGQPQHF. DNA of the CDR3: TGTGCCAGCAGCCCCGGAAAGCTTAGGGGGCAGCCCCAGCATTTT. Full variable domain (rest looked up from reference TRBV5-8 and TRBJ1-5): EAGVTQSPTHLIKTRGQQATLRCSPISGHTSVYWYQQALGLGLQFLLWYDEGEERNRGNFPPRFSGRQFPNYSSELNVNALELEDSALYLCASSPGKLRGQPQHFGDGTRLSIL.

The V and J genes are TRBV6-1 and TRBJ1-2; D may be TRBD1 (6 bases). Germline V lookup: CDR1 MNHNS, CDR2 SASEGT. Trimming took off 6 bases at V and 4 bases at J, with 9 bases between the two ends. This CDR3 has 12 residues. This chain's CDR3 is CASRDSRYGYTF. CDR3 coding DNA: TGTGCCAGCAGGGACAGTCGCTATGGCTACACCTTC.

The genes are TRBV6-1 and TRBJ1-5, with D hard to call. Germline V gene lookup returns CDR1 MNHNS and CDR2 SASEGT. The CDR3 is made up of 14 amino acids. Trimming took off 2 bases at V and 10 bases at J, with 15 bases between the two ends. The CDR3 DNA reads TGTGCCAGCAGTGAAATGGCGCGGATCGGACCCCAGCATTTT. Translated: CASSEMARIGPQHF.

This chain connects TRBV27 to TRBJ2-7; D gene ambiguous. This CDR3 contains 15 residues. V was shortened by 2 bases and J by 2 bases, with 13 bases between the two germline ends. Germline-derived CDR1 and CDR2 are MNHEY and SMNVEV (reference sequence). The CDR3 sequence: CASSLPSNLPYEQYF. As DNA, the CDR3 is TGTGCCAGCAGTTTACCCAGCAACCTCCCCTACGAGCAGTACTTC.

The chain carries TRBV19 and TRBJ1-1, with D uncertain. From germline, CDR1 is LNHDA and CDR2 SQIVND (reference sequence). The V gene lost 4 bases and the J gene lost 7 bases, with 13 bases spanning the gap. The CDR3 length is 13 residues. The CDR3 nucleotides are TGTGCCAGTAGTAAGACGGGCCCCTTTGAAGCTTTCTTT. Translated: CASSKTGPFEAFF.

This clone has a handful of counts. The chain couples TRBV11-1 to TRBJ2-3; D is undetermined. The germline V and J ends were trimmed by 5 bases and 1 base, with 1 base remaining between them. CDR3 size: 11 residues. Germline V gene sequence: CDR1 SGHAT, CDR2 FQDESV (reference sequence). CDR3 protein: CASSRTDTQYF. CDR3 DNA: TGTGCCAGCAGCCGCACAGATACGCAGTATTTT.

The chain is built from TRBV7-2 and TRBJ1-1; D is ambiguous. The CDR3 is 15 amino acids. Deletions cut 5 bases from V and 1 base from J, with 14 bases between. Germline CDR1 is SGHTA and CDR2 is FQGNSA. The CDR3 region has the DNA TGTGCCAGCAGCCCACGGGGAGGAAGGAACACTGAAGCTTTCTTT. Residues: CASSPRGGRNTEAFF.

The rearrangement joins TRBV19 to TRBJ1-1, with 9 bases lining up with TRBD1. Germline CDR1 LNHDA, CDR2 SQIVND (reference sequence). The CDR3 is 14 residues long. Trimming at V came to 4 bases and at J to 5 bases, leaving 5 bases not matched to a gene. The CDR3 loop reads CASSKQGARTEAFF. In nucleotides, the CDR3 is TGTGCCAGTAGTAAACAGGGGGCGAGAACTGAAGCTTTCTTT.

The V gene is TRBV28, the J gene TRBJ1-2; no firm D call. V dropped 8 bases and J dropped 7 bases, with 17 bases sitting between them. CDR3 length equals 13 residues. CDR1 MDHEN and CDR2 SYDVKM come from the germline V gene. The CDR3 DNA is TGTGCCAGCGGATCGACCCGGGTAGGTGGCTACACCTTC. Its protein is CASGSTRVGGYTF.

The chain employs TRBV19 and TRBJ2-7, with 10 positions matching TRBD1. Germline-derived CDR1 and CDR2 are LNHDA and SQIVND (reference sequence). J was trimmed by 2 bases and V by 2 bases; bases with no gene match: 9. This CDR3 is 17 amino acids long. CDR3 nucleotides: TGTGCCAGTAGTATACACTCTTGGACAGGGGGGACCTACGAGCAGTACTTC. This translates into CASSIHSWTGGTYEQYF.

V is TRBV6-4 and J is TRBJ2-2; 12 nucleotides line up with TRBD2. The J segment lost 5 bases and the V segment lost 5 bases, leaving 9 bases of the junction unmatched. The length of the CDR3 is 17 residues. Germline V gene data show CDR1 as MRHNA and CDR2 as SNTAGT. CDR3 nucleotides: TGTGCCAGCAGTCCTAGACTAGCGGGAGTGGGAACCGGGGAGCTGTTTTTT. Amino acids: CASSPRLAGVGTGELFF.

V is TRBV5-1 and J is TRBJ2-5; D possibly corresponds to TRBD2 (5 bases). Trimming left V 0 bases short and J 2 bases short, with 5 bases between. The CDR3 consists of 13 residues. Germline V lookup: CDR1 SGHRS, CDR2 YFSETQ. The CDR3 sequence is CASSLVAQETQYF. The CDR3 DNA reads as TGCGCCAGCAGCTTGGTAGCGCAAGAGACCCAGTACTTC.

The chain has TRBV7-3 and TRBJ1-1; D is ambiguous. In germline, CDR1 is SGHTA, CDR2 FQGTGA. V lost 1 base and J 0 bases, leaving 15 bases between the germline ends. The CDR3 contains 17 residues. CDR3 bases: TGTGCCAGCAGCTTAAAGGGAGGTAGGTCCATGAACACTGAAGCTTTCTTT. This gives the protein CASSLKGGRSMNTEAFF.

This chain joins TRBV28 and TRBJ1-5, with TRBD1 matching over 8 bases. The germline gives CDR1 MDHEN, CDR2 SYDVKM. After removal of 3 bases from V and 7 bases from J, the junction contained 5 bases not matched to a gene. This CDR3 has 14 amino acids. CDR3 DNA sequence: TGTGCCAGCAGTTTCGACAGGGGTTGGCAGCCCCAGCATTTT. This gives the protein CASSFDRGWQPQHF. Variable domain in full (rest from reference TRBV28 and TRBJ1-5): DVKVTQSSRYLVKRTGEKVFLECVQDMDHENMFWYRQDPGLGLRLIYFSYDVKMKEKGDIPEGYSVSREKKERFSLILESASTNQTSMYLCASSFDRGWQPQHFGDGTRLSIL.

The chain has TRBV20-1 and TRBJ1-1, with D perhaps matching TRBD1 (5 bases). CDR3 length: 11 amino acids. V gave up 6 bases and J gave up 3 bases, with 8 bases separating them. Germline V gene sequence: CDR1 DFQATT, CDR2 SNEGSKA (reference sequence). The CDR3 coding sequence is TGCAGTGCACCGACAGACACTGAAGCTTTCTTT. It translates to CSAPTDTEAFF.

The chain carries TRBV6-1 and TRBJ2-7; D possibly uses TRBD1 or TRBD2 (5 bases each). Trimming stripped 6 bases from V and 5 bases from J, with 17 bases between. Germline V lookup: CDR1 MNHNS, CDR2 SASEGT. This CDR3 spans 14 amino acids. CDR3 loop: CASRLGAGGDEQYF. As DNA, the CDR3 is TGTGCCAGCAGGCTTGGGGCAGGAGGAGACGAGCAGTACTTC.

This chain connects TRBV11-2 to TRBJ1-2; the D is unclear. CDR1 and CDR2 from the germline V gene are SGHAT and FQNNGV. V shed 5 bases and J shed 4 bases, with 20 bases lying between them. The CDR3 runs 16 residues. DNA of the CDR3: TGTGCCAGCAGCCCTAATAATGGGCCGTCCGCCTATGGCTACACCTTC. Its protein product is CASSPNNGPSAYGYTF.

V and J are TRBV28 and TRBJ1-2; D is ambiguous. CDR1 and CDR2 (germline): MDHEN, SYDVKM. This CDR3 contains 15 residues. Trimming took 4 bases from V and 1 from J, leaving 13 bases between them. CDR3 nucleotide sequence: TGTGCCAGCAGTTCCCCCGCCGCCGGTAACTATGGCTACACCTTC. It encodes CASSSPAAGNYGYTF.

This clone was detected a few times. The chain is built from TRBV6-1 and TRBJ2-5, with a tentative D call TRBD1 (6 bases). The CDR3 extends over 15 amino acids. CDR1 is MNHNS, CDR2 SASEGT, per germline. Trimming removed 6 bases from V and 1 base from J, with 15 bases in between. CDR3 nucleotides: TGTGCCAGCAGAAAATTGGGGACACGCCAAGAGACCCAGTACTTC. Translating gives CASRKLGTRQETQYF.